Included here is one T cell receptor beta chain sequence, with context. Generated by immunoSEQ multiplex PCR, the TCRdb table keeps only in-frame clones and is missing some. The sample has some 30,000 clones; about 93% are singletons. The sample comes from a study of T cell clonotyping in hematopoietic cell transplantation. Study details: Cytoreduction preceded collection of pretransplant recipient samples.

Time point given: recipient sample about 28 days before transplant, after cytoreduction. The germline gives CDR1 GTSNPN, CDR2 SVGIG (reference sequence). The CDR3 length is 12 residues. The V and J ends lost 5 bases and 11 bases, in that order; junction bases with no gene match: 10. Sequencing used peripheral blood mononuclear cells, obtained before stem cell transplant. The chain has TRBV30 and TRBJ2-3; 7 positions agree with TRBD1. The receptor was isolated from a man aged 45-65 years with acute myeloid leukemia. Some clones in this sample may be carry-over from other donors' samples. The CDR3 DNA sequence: TGTGCCTGGGACAGGGTAAGCTTGGAGCAGTATTTT. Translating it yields CAWDRVSLEQYF.